A single T cell receptor (beta chain) is shown here with its context. The germline CDR1 and CDR2 sequences are SGHTA and FQGNSA. The CDR3 totals 14 residues. The V end lost 0 bases, the J end lost 0 bases, and 5 bases lay between the germline ends. The protocol was immunoSEQ multiplex PCR, while the TCRdb copy is restricted to in-frame clones and leaves out a portion. The table records 350,000 to 450,000 clones, approximately 89% of them present only once. The data are from a study of blood T cell repertoires in COVID-19. The receptor comes from a middle-aged woman with COVID-19, enrolled during active disease. The chain employs TRBV7-2 and TRBJ1-1; D not certain. Sample: peripheral blood. CDR3 coding DNA: TGTGCCAGCAGCTTAGCGGCCCTGAACACTGAAGCTTTCTTT. Translation: CASSLAALNTEAFF.